This T cell receptor beta chain was documented in a study of beta chain features in type 1 diabetes. Study at large: Fewer than 140,000,000 sorted cells were examined across all samples. Study-level results: Shorter TCRB CDR3s, moderately but significantly so, marked every one of the four CD4+ subsets in Type 1 diabetes patients. More deletions and fewer insertions at VDJ junctions were seen in type 1 diabetes patients.

For this clone: The antigen is unknown.

This CDR3 is 14 amino acids long. Trimming stripped 4 bases from V and 2 bases from J, with 10 bases between. Germline-derived CDR1 and CDR2 are LGHNA and YSLEER. Expressed TCRB transcripts got sequenced, as all isolated RNA was reverse transcribed. Method: immunoSEQ multiplex PCR; TCRdb's copy keeps in-frame clones and lacks some. The table shows around 300,000 clones, with approximately 16% occurring only once. The chain employs TRBV4-3 and TRBJ2-3; D is unclear. Sequencing used naive CD4+ T cells from blood. This receptor was taken from a young man with type 1 diabetes. The CDR3 spells CASSPQVDTDTQYF. CDR3 DNA sequence: TGCGCCAGCAGCCCCCAGGTTGACACAGATACGCAGTATTTT.